The rows below give T cell receptor beta chains drawn from one sample of a study of a mutant IDH1 vaccine in newly diagnosed glioma. Some clones are missing from TCRdb's copy, which holds only in-frame ones; the method was immunoSEQ multiplex PCR. The sample lists tens of thousands of clones; 91% were seen once. Antigens for these TCRs are unknown. Source: PBMCs, taken from a glioma patient whose treatment included an IDH1 peptide vaccine. All receptors derive from a man in his forties or fifties with glioma. The CDR3 runs from the conserved cysteine through the conserved F or W. D genes are given only for firm matches. Clone size, where shown, is once, few, many, or a class for clones that have expanded.

size	V	D	J	DNA	CDR3
-	TRBV5-5	-	TRBJ2-3	TGTGCCAGCAGCTTGAAATTTTGGGATGGCACAGATACGCAGTATTTT	CASSLKFWDGTDTQYF
-	TRBV7-2	-	TRBJ1-1	TGTGCCAGCAGCTTGCTCCCGGACAGACGATTCCCAGCTGAAGCTTTCTTT	CASSLLPDRRFPAEAFF
-	TRBV4-2	-	TRBJ2-1	TGTGCCAGCAGCCCGTACAGGGGCGGGGACTACAATGAGCAGTTCTTC	CASSPYRGGDYNEQFF
-	TRBV29-1	TRBD2	TRBJ2-1	TGCAGCGTTGAGGGAATAGCGGGTGACAATGAGCAGTTCTTC	CSVEGIAGDNEQFF
-	TRBV6-5	-	TRBJ2-6	TGTGCCAGCAGTTACGATAGGAAAACTCGGGTCCTGACTTTC	CASSYDRKTRVLTF
-	TRBV7-8	-	TRBJ2-7	TGTGCCAGCAGCAGAAGCGGGCAAGCCTCCTACGAGCAGTACTTC	CASSRSGQASYEQYF
-	TRBV5-1	TRBD1	TRBJ1-5	TGCGCCAGCAGCTTGGTTACAGGGGGTCAGCCCCAGCATTTT	CASSLVTGGQPQHF
-	TRBV9	TRBD2	TRBJ2-5	TGTGCCAGCAGCACTGCCCCGGGGGGGGCAGAGACCCAGTACTTC	CASSTAPGGAETQYF
-	TRBV4-1	TRBD1	TRBJ2-7	TGCGCCAGCAGCCAAGTTGGACAGGGGTCCTACGAGCAGTACTTC	CASSQVGQGSYEQYF
-	TRBV9	TRBD2	TRBJ2-7	TGTGCCAGCAGCGTAGGGGGGGGACCCACCTACGAGCAGTACTTC	CASSVGGGPTYEQYF
-	TRBV7-2	-	TRBJ2-5	TGTGCCAGCAGCCCCCCGGGGCAGGAGACCCAGTACTTC	CASSPPGQETQYF
-	TRBV11-2	-	TRBJ1-1	TGTGCCAGCAGCTTAGGAGGGAGACAAGAAGCTTTCTTT	CASSLGGRQEAFF
few	TRBV6-5	-	TRBJ2-7	TGTGCCAGCAGTTTGGTGAAGAACTACGAGCAGTACTTC	CASSLVKNYEQYF
once	TRBV30	TRBD2	TRBJ2-7	TGTGCCTGGAGTCCGTTTAGCGGGAGGAACCACGAGCAGTACTTC	CAWSPFSGRNHEQYF
-	TRBV10-3	TRBD1	TRBJ2-2	TGTGCCATCAGGGCCGGGACAGGGAACACCGGGGAGCTGTTTTTT	CAIRAGTGNTGELFF
once	TRBV5-1	-	TRBJ1-5	TGCGCCAGCAGCCCCGGACCGCCCGATCCCCAGCCCCAGCATTTT	CASSPGPPDPQPQHF
-	TRBV19	TRBD1	TRBJ1-4	TGTGCCAGTAGCCCGCCGGGACAGGGGGTGGAAAAACTGTTTTTT	CASSPPGQGVEKLFF
medium-sized	TRBV7-9	-	TRBJ1-4	TGTGCCAGCAGCTTAGGAGCAGAAAAACTGTTTTTT	CASSLGAEKLFF
-	TRBV7-3	TRBD2	TRBJ2-3	TGTGCCAGCAGCCCCGTTGGTAGCGGGGGGCGACGCACAGATACGCAGTATTTT	CASSPVGSGGRRTDTQYF
-	TRBV10-3	TRBD2	TRBJ2-2	TGTGCCACCATGAGCGGGACGAACACCGGGGAGCTGTTTTTT	CATMSGTNTGELFF
-	TRBV6-5	-	TRBJ2-4	TGTGCCAGCAGTTACTCGATGCAGGGTCGGAACATTCAGTACTTC	CASSYSMQGRNIQYF
-	TRBV30	-	TRBJ1-5	TGTGCCTGGGCTCTGGAGGGTGGCCAGCCCCAGCATTTT	CAWALEGGQPQHF
-	TRBV5-1	-	TRBJ2-5	TGCGCCAGCCGCCCCCAGCGTACAGAGACCCAGTACTTC	CASRPQRTETQYF
-	TRBV27	TRBD1	TRBJ1-1	TGTGCCAGCAGTTTACCACGTAACCTGATCCGGGACAGGGGGCAGAAGGAGGACACTGAAGCTTTCTTT	CASSLPRNLIRDRGQKEDTEAFF
-	TRBV27	-	TRBJ2-7	TGTGCCAGCAGTTTACGGGAATTCTCCTACGAGCAGTACTTC	CASSLREFSYEQYF
-	TRBV25-1	-	TRBJ1-1	TGTGCCAGCAGTGAATATGGGGGGCTATTTGGCACTGAAGCTTTCTTT	CASSEYGGLFGTEAFF
-	TRBV9	-	TRBJ1-4	TGTGCCAGCAGCGTAGGGGGAGTTGATGAAAAACTGTTTTTT	CASSVGGVDEKLFF
-	TRBV5-1	TRBD1	TRBJ1-1	TGCGCCAGCAGCCCCCGACAGGGACCCATGAACACTGAAGCTTTCTTT	CASSPRQGPMNTEAFF
-	TRBV5-1	TRBD2	TRBJ2-2	TGCGCCAGCAGCTGGGGGGGAAAGGGGCCGAACACCGGGGAGCTGTTTTTT	CASSWGGKGPNTGELFF
-	TRBV9	-	TRBJ2-1	TGTGCCAGCAGCCCCGCAGAGTACAATGAGCAGTTCTTC	CASSPAEYNEQFF
-	TRBV7-2	TRBD2	TRBJ2-7	TGTGCCAGCAGCCCCGGGGCTAGCGGTTCCTACGAGCAGTACTTC	CASSPGASGSYEQYF
-	TRBV7-6	-	TRBJ2-7	TGTGCCAGCAGCCCCCAGGGCGCCTACGAGCAGTACTTC	CASSPQGAYEQYF
once	TRBV7-9	-	TRBJ1-1	TGTGCCAGCAAGGAAAAGGGGGTGCAGAACACTGAAGCTTTCTTT	CASKEKGVQNTEAFF
-	TRBV29-1	-	TRBJ1-1	TGCAGCTCCCAGAGAACTGACGACACTGAAGCTTTCTTT	CSSQRTDDTEAFF
-	TRBV7-6	-	TRBJ2-7	TGTGCCAGCAGCTCGTATAACTCCTACGAGCAGTACTTC	CASSSYNSYEQYF
-	TRBV6-6	-	TRBJ2-3	TGTGCCAGCAGTTACTCGGACACAGATACGCAGTATTTT	CASSYSDTDTQYF
-	TRBV2	-	TRBJ1-1	TGTGCCAGCAGTGGCAGGGGAGATACTGAAGCTTTCTTT	CASSGRGDTEAFF
-	TRBV5-4	-	TRBJ2-7	TGTGCCAGCAGCTTAAAGGATGGAGTTCACGAGCAGTACTTC	CASSLKDGVHEQYF
once	TRBV19	-	TRBJ1-5	TGTGCCAGTAGTACCCAGGACCGTGTACGCAATCAGCCCCAGCATTTT	CASSTQDRVRNQPQHF
-	TRBV29-1	TRBD1	TRBJ2-6	TGCAGCGTCCTCCTCGCTGGGACAGGGGGCTCCTCTGGGGCCAACGTCCTGACTTTC	CSVLLAGTGGSSGANVLTF
-	TRBV5-1	-	TRBJ2-7	TGCGCCAGCAGCTTGGGGACAGTGTCCTACGAGCAGTACTTC	CASSLGTVSYEQYF
-	TRBV18	-	TRBJ2-7	TGTGCCAGCTCACCAGGCTACCCTCTCGAGCAGTACTTC	CASSPGYPLEQYF